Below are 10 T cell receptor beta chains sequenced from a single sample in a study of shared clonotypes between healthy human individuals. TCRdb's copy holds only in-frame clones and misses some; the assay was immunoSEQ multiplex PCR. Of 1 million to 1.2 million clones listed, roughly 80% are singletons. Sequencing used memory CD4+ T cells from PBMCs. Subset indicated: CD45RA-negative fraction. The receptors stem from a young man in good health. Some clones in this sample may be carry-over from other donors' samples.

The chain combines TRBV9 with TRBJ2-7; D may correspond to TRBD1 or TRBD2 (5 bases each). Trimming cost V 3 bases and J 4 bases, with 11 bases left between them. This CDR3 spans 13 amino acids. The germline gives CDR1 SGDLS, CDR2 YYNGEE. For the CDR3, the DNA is TGTGCCAGCAGCGGTCCTGGGGGATACGAGCAGTACTTC. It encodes CASSGPGGYEQYF.

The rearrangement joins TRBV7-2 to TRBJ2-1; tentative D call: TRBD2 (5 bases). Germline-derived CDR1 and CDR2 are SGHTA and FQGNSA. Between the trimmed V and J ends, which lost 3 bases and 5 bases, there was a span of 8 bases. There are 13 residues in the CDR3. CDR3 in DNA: TGTGCCAGCAGCTTCAGGCGGGACAATGAGCAGTTCTTC. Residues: CASSFRRDNEQFF.

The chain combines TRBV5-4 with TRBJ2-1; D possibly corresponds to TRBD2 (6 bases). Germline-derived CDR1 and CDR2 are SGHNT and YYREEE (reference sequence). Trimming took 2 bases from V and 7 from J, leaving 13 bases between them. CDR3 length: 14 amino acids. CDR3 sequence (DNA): TGTGCCAGCAGCTTTAGGGCAGGGAGGAATGAGCAGTTCTTC. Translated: CASSFRAGRNEQFF.

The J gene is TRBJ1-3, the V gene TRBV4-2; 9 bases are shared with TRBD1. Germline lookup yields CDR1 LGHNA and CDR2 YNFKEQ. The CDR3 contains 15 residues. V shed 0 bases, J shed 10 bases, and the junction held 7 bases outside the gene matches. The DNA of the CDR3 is TGTGCCAGCAGCCAAGATGGGGGGACAGGGAATACCATATATTTT. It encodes CASSQDGGTGNTIYF.

CDR3 in DNA: TGCAGCGTTGAGCGGTTAAGAGGCACAGATACGCAGTATTTT. The encoded protein is CSVERLRGTDTQYF. The gene calls are TRBV29-1 and TRBJ2-3; D is unclear. The V end was cut by 3 bases, the J end by 1 base, with 11 bases between. The CDR3 is 14 residues long. Per the germline V gene, CDR1 is SQVTM and CDR2 is ANQGSEA.

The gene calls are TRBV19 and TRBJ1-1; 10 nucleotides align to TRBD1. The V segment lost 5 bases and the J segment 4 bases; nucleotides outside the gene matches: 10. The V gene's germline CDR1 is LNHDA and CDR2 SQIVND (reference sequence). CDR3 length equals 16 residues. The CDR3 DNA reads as TGTGCCAGTAGTGGCCGGGACAGGGGATCGGGCACTGAAGCTTTCTTT. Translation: CASSGRDRGSGTEAFF. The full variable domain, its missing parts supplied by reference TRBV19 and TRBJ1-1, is DGGITQSPKYLFRKEGQNVTLSCEQNLNHDAMYWYRQDPGQGLRLIYYSQIVNDFQKGDIAEGYSVSREKKESFPLTVTSAQKNPTAFYLCASSGRDRGSGTEAFFGQGTRLTVV.

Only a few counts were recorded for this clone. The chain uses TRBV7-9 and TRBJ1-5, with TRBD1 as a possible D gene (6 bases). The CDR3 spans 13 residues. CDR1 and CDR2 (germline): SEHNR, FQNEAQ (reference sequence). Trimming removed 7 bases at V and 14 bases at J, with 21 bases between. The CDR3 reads CASTSTTDSVKHF. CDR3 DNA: TGTGCCAGCACCTCCACAACGGACAGTGTTAAGCATTTT.

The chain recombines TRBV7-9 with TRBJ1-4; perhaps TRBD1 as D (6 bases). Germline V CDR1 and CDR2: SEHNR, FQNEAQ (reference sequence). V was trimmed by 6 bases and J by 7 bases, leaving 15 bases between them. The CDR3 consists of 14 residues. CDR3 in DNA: TGTGCCAGCAGTTCTCCGGGGGGCCCTGAAAAACTGTTTTTT. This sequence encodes CASSSPGGPEKLFF.

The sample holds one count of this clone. The CDR3 protein is CASSRPGPGNIQYF. The CDR3 DNA is TGTGCCAGCAGTCGGCCCGGGCCTGGGAACATTCAGTACTTC. This rearrangement joins TRBV28 to TRBJ2-4; no definite D call. This CDR3 is built from 14 residues. Germline values: CDR1 MDHEN, CDR2 SYDVKM. Trimming pared 5 bases from V and 7 bases from J, leaving 15 bases between.

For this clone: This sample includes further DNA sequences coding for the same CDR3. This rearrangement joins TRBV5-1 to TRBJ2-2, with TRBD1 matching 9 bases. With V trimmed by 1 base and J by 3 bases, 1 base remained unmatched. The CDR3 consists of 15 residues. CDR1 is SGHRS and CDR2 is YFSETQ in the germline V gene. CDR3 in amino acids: CASSLTGGYTGELFF. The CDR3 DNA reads TGCGCCAGCAGCTTGACAGGGGGCTACACCGGGGAGCTGTTTTTT.